This is a list of T cell receptor beta chains from one sample in a study of PD-1 blockade in mismatch repair-deficient tumors. Libraries were prepared by immunoSEQ multiplex PCR; TCRdb keeps only in-frame clonotypes and omits some of them. The table includes 45,000 to 55,000 clones, over 70% detected once. The source material was peripheral blood, sampled approximately 18 weeks after starting pembrolizumab. The receptors were gathered from an adult with mismatch repair-deficient cancer. The CDR3 runs from the conserved cysteine through the conserved F or W. Each record gives: CDR3 protein, CDR3 DNA, J gene, V gene, D gene, clone size. D genes are given only for firm matches. Part of the rows lack a size; the others show once, few, many or a class for expanded clones.

cdr3_aa: CASSFVTSSAEQYF
cdr3_nt: TGTGCCAGCAGCTTCGTTACTTCATCGGCCGAGCAGTACTTC
j_call: TRBJ2-7
v_call: TRBV5-4
d_call: .
clone_size: few

cdr3_aa: CASSPRGGPGNTIYF
cdr3_nt: TGCGCCAGCAGCCCCCGAGGGGGACCTGGAAACACCATATATTTT
j_call: TRBJ1-3
v_call: TRBV5-1
d_call: .
clone_size: .

cdr3_aa: CASSFGGDEQFF
cdr3_nt: TGCGCCAGCAGCTTTGGGGGCGATGAGCAGTTCTTC
j_call: TRBJ2-1
v_call: TRBV5-1
d_call: .
clone_size: .

cdr3_aa: CASSLETDYGYTF
cdr3_nt: TGCGCCAGCAGCCTAGAGACAGACTATGGCTACACCTTC
j_call: TRBJ1-2
v_call: TRBV5-1
d_call: .
clone_size: .

cdr3_aa: CASSLEVAGYTF
cdr3_nt: TGTGCCAGCAGCTTGGAGGTGGCTGGCTACACCTTC
j_call: TRBJ1-2
v_call: TRBV5-4
d_call: .
clone_size: .

cdr3_aa: CASSESARGVGTEAFF
cdr3_nt: TGTGCCAGCAGTGAATCAGCCCGCGGGGTGGGCACTGAAGCTTTCTTT
j_call: TRBJ1-1
v_call: TRBV2
d_call: .
clone_size: .

cdr3_aa: CASPLGGRQPQHF
cdr3_nt: TGTGCCAGCCCGTTGGGGGGCAGACAGCCCCAGCATTTT
j_call: TRBJ1-5
v_call: TRBV27
d_call: .
clone_size: .

cdr3_aa: CASSVGTGFGGELFF
cdr3_nt: TGTGCCAGCAGCGTCGGGACAGGGTTCGGCGGGGAGCTGTTTTTT
j_call: TRBJ2-2
v_call: TRBV11-2
d_call: TRBD1
clone_size: .

cdr3_aa: CASSLDRGVADTQYF
cdr3_nt: TGTGCCAGCAGCTTAGACAGGGGGGTGGCAGATACGCAGTATTTT
j_call: TRBJ2-3
v_call: TRBV11-2
d_call: .
clone_size: .

cdr3_aa: CASSLGQGPTEQFF
cdr3_nt: TGCGCCAGCAGCTTGGGACAGGGACCTACGGAGCAGTTCTTC
j_call: TRBJ2-1
v_call: TRBV5-1
d_call: TRBD1
clone_size: .

cdr3_aa: CASSPFSSTDTQYF
cdr3_nt: TGTGCCAGCAGCCCCTTCAGCAGCACAGATACGCAGTATTTT
j_call: TRBJ2-3
v_call: TRBV7-2
d_call: .
clone_size: .

cdr3_aa: CASSFPAGGFSEQYF
cdr3_nt: TGTGCCAGCAGCTTCCCCGCAGGGGGCTTCAGCGAGCAGTACTTC
j_call: TRBJ2-7
v_call: TRBV5-6
d_call: TRBD1
clone_size: .

cdr3_aa: CASSLVGLALGNEQFF
cdr3_nt: TGTGCCAGCAGCTTGGTCGGACTAGCTCTGGGCAATGAGCAGTTCTTC
j_call: TRBJ2-1
v_call: TRBV7-9
d_call: TRBD2
clone_size: .